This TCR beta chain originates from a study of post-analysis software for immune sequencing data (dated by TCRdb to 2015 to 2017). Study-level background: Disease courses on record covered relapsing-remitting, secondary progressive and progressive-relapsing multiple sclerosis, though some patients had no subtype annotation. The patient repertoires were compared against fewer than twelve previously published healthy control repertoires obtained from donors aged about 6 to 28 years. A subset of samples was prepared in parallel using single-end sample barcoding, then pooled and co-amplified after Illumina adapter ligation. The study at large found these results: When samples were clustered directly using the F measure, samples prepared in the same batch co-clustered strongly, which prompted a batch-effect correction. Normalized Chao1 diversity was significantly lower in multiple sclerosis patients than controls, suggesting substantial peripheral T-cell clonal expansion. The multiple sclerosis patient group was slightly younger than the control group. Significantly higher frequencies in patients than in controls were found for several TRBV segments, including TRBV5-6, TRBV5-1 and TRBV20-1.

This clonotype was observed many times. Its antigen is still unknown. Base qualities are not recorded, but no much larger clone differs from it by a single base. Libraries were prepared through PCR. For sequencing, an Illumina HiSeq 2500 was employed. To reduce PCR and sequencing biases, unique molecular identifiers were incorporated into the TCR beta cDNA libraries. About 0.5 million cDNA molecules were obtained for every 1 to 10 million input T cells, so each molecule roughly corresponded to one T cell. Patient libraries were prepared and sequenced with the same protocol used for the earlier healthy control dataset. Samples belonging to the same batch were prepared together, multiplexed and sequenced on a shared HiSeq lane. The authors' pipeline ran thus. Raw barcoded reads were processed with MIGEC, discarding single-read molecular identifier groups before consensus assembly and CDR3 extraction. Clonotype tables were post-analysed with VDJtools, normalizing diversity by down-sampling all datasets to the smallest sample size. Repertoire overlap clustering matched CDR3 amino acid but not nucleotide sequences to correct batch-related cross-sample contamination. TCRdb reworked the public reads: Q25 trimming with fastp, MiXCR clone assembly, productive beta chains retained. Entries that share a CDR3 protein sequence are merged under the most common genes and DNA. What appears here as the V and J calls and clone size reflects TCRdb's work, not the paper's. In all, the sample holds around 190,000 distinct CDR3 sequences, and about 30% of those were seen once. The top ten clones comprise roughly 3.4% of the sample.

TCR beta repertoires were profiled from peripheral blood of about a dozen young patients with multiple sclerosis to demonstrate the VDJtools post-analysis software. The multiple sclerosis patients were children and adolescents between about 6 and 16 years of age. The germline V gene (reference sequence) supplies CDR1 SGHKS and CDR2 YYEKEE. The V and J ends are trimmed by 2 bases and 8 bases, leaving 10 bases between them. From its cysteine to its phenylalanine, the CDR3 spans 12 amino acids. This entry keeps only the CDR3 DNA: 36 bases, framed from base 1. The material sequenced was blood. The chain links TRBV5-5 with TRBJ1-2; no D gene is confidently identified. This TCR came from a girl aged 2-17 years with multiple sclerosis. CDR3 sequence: CASSFAKEGYTF. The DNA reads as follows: TGTGCCAGCAGCTTTGCCAAGGAAGGCTACACCTTC. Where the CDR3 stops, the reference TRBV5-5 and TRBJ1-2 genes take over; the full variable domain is DAGVTQSPTHLIKTRGQQVTLRCSPISGHKSVSWYQQVLGQGPQFIFQYYEKEERGRGNFPDRFSARQFPNYSSELNVNALLLGDSALYLCASSFAKEGYTFGSGTRLTVV.